Listed below are T cell receptor beta chains from one sample, sequenced in a study of beta chain features in type 1 diabetes. Repertoires were generated with immunoSEQ multiplex PCR, while TCRdb's copy carries only in-frame clones and drops some. The data contain approximately 300,000 clones, 11% of them singletons. The sequencing sample was made of naive CD4+ T cells from blood. These receptors came from a woman aged 25-40 years in good health. Each CDR3 is given with its conserved first and last residue. D genes are given only for firm matches. Not every row has a clone size; where given, it reads once, few, many or a size class.

>few|TRBD1|15|TRBV5-6|TRBJ2-1
TGTGCCAGCAGCTTGTGGACAGGAGGACCCAATGAGCAGTTCTTC
CASSLWTGGPNEQFF
>.|TRBD1|12|TRBV25-1|TRBJ1-4
TGTGCCAGCTCGGACAGGGGGGAAAAACTGTTTTTT
CASSDRGEKLFF
>few|.|13|TRBV9|TRBJ1-1
TGTGCCAGCAGCGCCCATGAGGTGGGTGAAGCTTTCTTT
CASSAHEVGEAFF
>few|.|9|TRBV7-9|TRBJ1-2
TGTGCCAGCAGCTCAAACTACACCTTC
CASSSNYTF
>.|TRBD2|15|TRBV7-2|TRBJ2-1
TGTGCCAGCAGCACCGGGACTAGCGGGTACAATGAGCAGTTCTTC
CASSTGTSGYNEQFF
>.|TRBD1|16|TRBV5-1|TRBJ2-5
TGCGCCAGCAGCTTGATACCGGACAGGGGGCAAGAGACCCAGTACTTC
CASSLIPDRGQETQYF
>few|TRBD1|14|TRBV18|TRBJ2-5
TGTGCCAGCTCACGCGGACAGGGGGCAGAGACCCAGTACTTC
CASSRGQGAETQYF
>.|.|16|TRBV6-6|TRBJ2-1
TGTGCCAGCAGTTACTCGCCGTTGCCTAGTTACAATGAGCAGTTCTTC
CASSYSPLPSYNEQFF
>.|.|17|TRBV5-4|TRBJ2-1
TGTGCAAGCAGCTCGGAGGAGCGGAAGGGCTCCTACAATGAGCAGTTCTTC
CASSSEERKGSYNEQFF
>few|.|14|TRBV29-1|TRBJ1-4
TGCAGCCCCTCCCGGGCGCCGGGGGTTGAAAAACTGTTTTTT
CSPSRAPGVEKLFF
>few|.|16|TRBV4-2|TRBJ2-2
TGTGCCAGCAGCCAAGACCCCAGTCTAGTCACCGGGGAGCTGTTTTTT
CASSQDPSLVTGELFF
>few|.|14|TRBV28|TRBJ1-3
TGTGCCACTATTAGAGGGAGCTCTGGAAACACCATATATTTT
CATIRGSSGNTIYF
>few|.|12|TRBV27|TRBJ2-3
TGTGCCAGCAGTTTCCACGGGACTGGGCAGTATTTT
CASSFHGTGQYF
>few|.|15|TRBV18|TRBJ2-6
TGTGCCAGCTCAAACAGGGACGGTGGGGCCAACGTCCTGACTTTC
CASSNRDGGANVLTF
>few|.|15|TRBV4-2|TRBJ2-7
TGTGCCAGCAGCCAAGATGGTGGCAGGGTGTACGAGCAGTACTTC
CASSQDGGRVYEQYF
>.|TRBD2|19|TRBV4-1|TRBJ2-5
TGCGCCAGCAGCCAAGAAATTCTAGCGGGAGGCCGGAACCAAGAGACCCAGTACTTC
CASSQEILAGGRNQETQYF
>.|.|14|TRBV19|TRBJ2-7
TGTGCCAGTAGTCCAATGACAACAACCTACGAGCAGTACTTC
CASSPMTTTYEQYF
>.|.|14|TRBV29-1|TRBJ2-1
TGCAGCGTTGATGAATGGGGAGGCGGCAATGAGCAGTTCTTC
CSVDEWGGGNEQFF
>.|.|15|TRBV7-3|TRBJ2-7
TGTGCCAGCAGCCAACGAGCGGGTCTCTCCTACGAGCAGTACTTC
CASSQRAGLSYEQYF
>few|.|13|TRBV9|TRBJ2-2
TGTGCCAGCAGCGTAACCGGTGTCGGGGAGCTGTTTTTT
CASSVTGVGELFF
>few|.|12|TRBV29-1|TRBJ2-7
TGCAGCGTTGAAGATTCGGACATCGAGCAGTACTTC
CSVEDSDIEQYF
>.|TRBD1|14|TRBV18|TRBJ2-7
TGTGCCAGCTCACCCGGGACAGGGGCGCGGGAGCAGTACTTC
CASSPGTGAREQYF
>few|.|16|TRBV7-2|TRBJ2-5
TGTGCCAGCAGCTCCGGATGGGGGCTCTCCCAAGAGACCCAGTACTTC
CASSSGWGLSQETQYF
>few|.|15|TRBV30|TRBJ2-2
TGTGCCTCGAACAGGGAGAATTCGGTTAGCGGGGAGCTGTTTTTT
CASNRENSVSGELFF
>.|.|15|TRBV7-2|TRBJ2-7
TGTGCCAGCAGCTTAGTAGGGTACGGGAGCTACGAGCAGTACTTC
CASSLVGYGSYEQYF
>.|.|12|TRBV29-1|TRBJ1-1
TGCAGCGTTTCCGGTACAGGGACCCCCGCTTTCTTT
CSVSGTGTPAFF
>.|TRBD1|14|TRBV30|TRBJ2-7
TGTGCCTGGAGAAGGACAGGGGCAGCCTACGAGCAGTACTTC
CAWRRTGAAYEQYF
>.|TRBD1|14|TRBV10-3|TRBJ2-1
TGTGCCGCCAGGGGGGACAGGGGTTTCAATGAGCAGTTCTTC
CAARGDRGFNEQFF
>.|.|13|TRBV10-3|TRBJ2-5
TGTGCCATCAGTGAGTCGGGAGCGGAGACCCAGTACTTC
CAISESGAETQYF
>.|.|14|TRBV21-1|TRBJ1-2
TGTGCCAGCAGCCCGGGGACAGGCCGATATTGGTACACCTTC
CASSPGTGRYWYTF
>few|.|18|TRBV19|TRBJ2-1
TGTGCCAGTAGTACCCAGATAAGACAGGGAGGCTACTACAATGAGCAGTTCTTC
CASSTQIRQGGYYNEQFF
>.|.|14|TRBV19|TRBJ2-1
TGTGCCACCCAAGTGGGACTCGGCTACAATGAGCAGTTCTTC
CATQVGLGYNEQFF
>few|TRBD2|15|TRBV7-2|TRBJ2-1
TGTGCCAGCAGCCTCCGGACTAGCGGGAGCGGTGAGCAGTTCTTC
CASSLRTSGSGEQFF
>few|TRBD1|15|TRBV18|TRBJ1-4
TGTGCCAGCTCACCCCCCGGGACAGCGGCTGAAAAACTGTTTTTT
CASSPPGTAAEKLFF
>few|TRBD1|16|TRBV7-2|TRBJ1-5
TGTGCCAGCAGCTTTAGGTCAGGGGGCGGCAATCAGCCCCAGCATTTT
CASSFRSGGGNQPQHF
>few|.|13|TRBV9|TRBJ2-7
TGTGCCAGCAGCGTGACAGGAGACGGCGAGCAGTACTTC
CASSVTGDGEQYF
>few|TRBD2|15|TRBV7-2|TRBJ2-7
TGTGCCAGCAGCCAGGGACTAGCGGGAGTCCACGAGCAGTACTTC
CASSQGLAGVHEQYF
>.|.|13|TRBV6-5|TRBJ2-3
TGTGCCAGCAGTCGGACTGGCACAGATACGCAGTATTTT
CASSRTGTDTQYF
>.|.|15|TRBV28|TRBJ1-1
TGTGCCAGCAGTCAACCGGGCGAGGGTAACGCTGAAGCTTTCTTT
CASSQPGEGNAEAFF
>.|.|15|TRBV7-9|TRBJ2-1
TGTGCCAGCAGCCGTAACACCGTACGATACAATGAGCAGTTCTTC
CASSRNTVRYNEQFF
>once|.|13|TRBV6-5|TRBJ1-2
TGTGCCAGCGGGAAGTCAGGGGCGCACGGCTACACCTTC
CASGKSGAHGYTF
>.|.|12|TRBV30|TRBJ2-2
TGTGCCTGGGACCCGGGGGAGGGGGAGCTGTTTTTT
CAWDPGEGELFF
>few|.|12|TRBV2|TRBJ2-5
TGTGCCAGCAGTGAAGTAGGGGGTCCCCAGTACTTC
CASSEVGGPQYF
>.|TRBD2|16|TRBV7-9|TRBJ2-1
TGTGCCAGCAGCTTAGTGGGTAGCGGGTGGAACAATGAGCAGTTCTTC
CASSLVGSGWNNEQFF
>.|TRBD1|14|TRBV6-4|TRBJ2-1
TGTGCCAGCAGTCGTCGGACAGGGGGGGATGAGCAGTTCTTC
CASSRRTGGDEQFF
>.|TRBD2|14|TRBV29-1|TRBJ2-7
TGCAGCGTAGCCATAGCGGGAGGAACCTACGAGCAGTACTTC
CSVAIAGGTYEQYF
>few|.|16|TRBV7-6|TRBJ2-7
TGTGCCAGCAGTGGCCCAACAGGGAGGGGAACCTACGAGCAGTACTTC
CASSGPTGRGTYEQYF
>few|TRBD1|15|TRBV5-1|TRBJ2-1
TGCGCCAGCAGCTGGGGGGACAGGGATCCCAATGAGCAGTTCTTC
CASSWGDRDPNEQFF